This entry describes one T cell receptor (beta chain). As yet, its antigen is unknown. Germline V gene data show CDR1 as MDHEN and CDR2 as SYDVKM. The CDR3 is made up of 15 amino acids. V was shortened by 7 bases and J by 0 bases, with 16 bases between the two germline ends. The sample is drawn from a study of beta chain features in type 1 diabetes. About the study: There was similarity between patients and healthy donors in age, gender and cell yields.

The authors sorted CD4+ naive, central memory, regulatory and stem cell-like memory cells via CD45RO/CCR7/CD25/CD127/CD95/CD27. Sorted populations were all over 95% pure. The study reverse transcribed the entire isolated RNA, so it sequenced expressed TCRB transcripts. Profiled with immunoSEQ multiplex PCR; TCRdb holds only in-frame clones, not every one. The sample includes approximately 270,000 clones, roughly an eighth of them seen just once. The study's findings and limits: Significant though moderate, a shortening of TCRB CDR3s appeared in all four CD4+ subsets of Type 1 diabetes patients.

The TCR comes from a man aged 25 to 40 with type 1 diabetes. V is TRBV28 and J is TRBJ2-7; tentative D call: TRBD2 (7 bases). Sequenced input: naive CD4+ T cells from blood. CDR3 protein: CASTLRGGTSYEQYF. The CDR3 DNA is TGTGCCAGCACCCTAAGGGGGGGAACCTCCTACGAGCAGTACTTC.